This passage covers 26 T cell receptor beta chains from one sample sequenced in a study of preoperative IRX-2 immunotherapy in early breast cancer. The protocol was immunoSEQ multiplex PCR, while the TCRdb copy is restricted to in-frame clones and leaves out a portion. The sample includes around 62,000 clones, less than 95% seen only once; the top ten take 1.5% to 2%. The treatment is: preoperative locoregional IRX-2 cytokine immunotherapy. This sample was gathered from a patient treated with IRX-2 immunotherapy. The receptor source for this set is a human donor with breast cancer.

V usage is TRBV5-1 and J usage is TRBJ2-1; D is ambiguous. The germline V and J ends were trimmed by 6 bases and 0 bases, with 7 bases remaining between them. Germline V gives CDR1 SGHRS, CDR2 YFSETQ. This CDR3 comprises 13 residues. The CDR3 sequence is CASMPSSYNEQFF. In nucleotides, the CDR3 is TGCGCCAGCATGCCTAGCTCCTACAATGAGCAGTTCTTC.

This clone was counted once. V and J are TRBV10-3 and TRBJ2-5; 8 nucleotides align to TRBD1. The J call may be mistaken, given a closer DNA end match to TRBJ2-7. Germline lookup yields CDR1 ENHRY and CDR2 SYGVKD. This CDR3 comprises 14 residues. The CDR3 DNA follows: TGTGCCATCAGTTCCCGGACAGGGAACTACGAGCAGTACTTC. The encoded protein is CAISSRTGNYEQYF.

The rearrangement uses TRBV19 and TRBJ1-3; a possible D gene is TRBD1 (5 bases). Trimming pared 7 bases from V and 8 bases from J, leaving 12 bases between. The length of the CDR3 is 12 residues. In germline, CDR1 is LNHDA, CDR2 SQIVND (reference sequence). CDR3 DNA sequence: TGTGCCAGTAATCAGGGTTCTGACACCATATATTTT. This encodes CASNQGSDTIYF.

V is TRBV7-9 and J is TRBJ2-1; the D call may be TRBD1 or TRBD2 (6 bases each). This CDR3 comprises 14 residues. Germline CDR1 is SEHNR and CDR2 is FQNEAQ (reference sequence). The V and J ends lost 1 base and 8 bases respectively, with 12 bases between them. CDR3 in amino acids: CASSLEGDSYEQFF. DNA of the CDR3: TGTGCCAGCAGCTTAGAGGGGGACTCCTATGAGCAGTTCTTC.

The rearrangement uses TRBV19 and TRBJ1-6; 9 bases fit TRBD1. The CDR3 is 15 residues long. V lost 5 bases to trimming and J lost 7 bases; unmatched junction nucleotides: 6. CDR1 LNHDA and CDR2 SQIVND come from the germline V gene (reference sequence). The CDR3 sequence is CASSHLDRGNSPLHF. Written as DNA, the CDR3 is TGTGCCAGTAGTCATCTGGACAGGGGAAATTCACCCCTCCACTTT.

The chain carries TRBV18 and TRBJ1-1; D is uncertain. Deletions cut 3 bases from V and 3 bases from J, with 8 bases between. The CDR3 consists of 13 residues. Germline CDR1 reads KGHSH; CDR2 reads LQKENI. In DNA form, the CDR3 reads TGTGCCAGCTCACCCGTTGGGTACACTGAAGCTTTCTTT. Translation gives CASSPVGYTEAFF. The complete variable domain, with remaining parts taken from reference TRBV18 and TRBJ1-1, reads NAGVMQNPRHLVRRRGQEARLRCSPMKGHSHVYWYRQLPEEGLKFMVYLQKENIIDESGMPKERFSAEFPKEGPSILRIQQVVRGDSAAYFCASSPVGYTEAFFGQGTRLTVV.

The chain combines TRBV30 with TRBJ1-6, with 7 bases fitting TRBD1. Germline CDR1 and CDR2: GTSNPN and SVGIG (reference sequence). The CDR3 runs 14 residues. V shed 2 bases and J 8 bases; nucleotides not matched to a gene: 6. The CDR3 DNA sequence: TGTGCCTGGAGTTCAGGGGGATTGTATTCACCCCTCCACTTT. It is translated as CAWSSGGLYSPLHF.

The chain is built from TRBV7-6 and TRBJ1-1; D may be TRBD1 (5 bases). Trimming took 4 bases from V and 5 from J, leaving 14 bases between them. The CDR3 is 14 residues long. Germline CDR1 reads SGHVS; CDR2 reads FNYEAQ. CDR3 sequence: CASSSSGGNTEAFF. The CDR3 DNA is TGTGCCAGCAGCTCTAGCGGGGGGAATACTGAAGCTTTCTTT.

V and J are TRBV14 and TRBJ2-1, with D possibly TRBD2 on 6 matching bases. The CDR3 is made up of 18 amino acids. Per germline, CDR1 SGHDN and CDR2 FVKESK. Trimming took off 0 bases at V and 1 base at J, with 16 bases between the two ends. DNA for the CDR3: TGTGCCAGCAGCCAAGATAGGTGGGGGAGGTGGTCCTACAATGAGCAGTTCTTC. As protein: CASSQDRWGRWSYNEQFF.

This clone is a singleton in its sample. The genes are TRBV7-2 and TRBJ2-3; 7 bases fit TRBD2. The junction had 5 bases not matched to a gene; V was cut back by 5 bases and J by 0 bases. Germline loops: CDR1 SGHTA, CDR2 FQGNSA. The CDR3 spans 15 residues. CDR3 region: CASSQRGFSTDTQYF. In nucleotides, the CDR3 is TGTGCCAGCAGCCAGCGGGGATTTAGCACAGATACGCAGTATTTT.

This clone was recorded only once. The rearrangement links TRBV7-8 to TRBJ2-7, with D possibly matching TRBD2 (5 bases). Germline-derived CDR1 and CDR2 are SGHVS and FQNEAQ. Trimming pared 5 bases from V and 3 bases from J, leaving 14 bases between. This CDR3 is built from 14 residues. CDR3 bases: TGTGCCAGCAGCATTTCAACCACTAGCTACGAGCAGTACTTC. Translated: CASSISTTSYEQYF.

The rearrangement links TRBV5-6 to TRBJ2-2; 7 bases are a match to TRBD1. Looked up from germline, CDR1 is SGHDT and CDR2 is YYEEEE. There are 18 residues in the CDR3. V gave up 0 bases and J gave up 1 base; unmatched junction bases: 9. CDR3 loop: CASSLGIYRDRNTGELFF. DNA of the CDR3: TGTGCCAGCAGCTTGGGGATCTACAGGGACAGGAACACCGGGGAGCTGTTTTTT.

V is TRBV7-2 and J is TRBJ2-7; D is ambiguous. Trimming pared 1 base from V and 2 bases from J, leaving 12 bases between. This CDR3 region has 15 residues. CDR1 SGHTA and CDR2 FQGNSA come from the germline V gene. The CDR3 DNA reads TGTGCCAGCAGCTTAGAACCGCGAGGCGCCTACGAGCAGTACTTC. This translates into CASSLEPRGAYEQYF.

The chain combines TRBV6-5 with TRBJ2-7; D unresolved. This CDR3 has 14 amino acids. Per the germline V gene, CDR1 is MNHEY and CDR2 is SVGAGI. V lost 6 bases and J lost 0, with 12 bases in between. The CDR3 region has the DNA TGTGCCAGCAGCCCCCGGACCTTCTCCTACGAGCAGTACTTC. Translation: CASSPRTFSYEQYF.

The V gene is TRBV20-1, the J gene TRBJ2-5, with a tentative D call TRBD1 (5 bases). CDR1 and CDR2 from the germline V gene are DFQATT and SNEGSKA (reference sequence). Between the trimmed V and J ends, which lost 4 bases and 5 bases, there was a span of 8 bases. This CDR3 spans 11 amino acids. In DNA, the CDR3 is TGCAGTGCTAAACAGGTCGAGACCCAGTACTTC. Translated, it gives CSAKQVETQYF.

The CDR3 protein is CASSRDSNTEAFF. The CDR3 DNA is TGTGCCAGCAGTAGGGACAGCAACACTGAAGCTTTCTTT. The V gene is TRBV6-5, the J gene TRBJ1-1, with TRBD1 matching 7 bases. V lost 5 bases, J lost 2 bases, and 2 bases stayed unmatched. Looked up from germline, CDR1 is MNHEY and CDR2 is SVGAGI. CDR3 length: 13 residues.

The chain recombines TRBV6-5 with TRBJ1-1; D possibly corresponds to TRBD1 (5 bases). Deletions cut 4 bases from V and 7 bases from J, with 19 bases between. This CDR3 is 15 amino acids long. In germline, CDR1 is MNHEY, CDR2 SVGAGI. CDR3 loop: CASSSGPSEGNEAFF. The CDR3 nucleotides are TGTGCCAGCAGTTCAGGACCCTCCGAGGGGAATGAAGCTTTCTTT.

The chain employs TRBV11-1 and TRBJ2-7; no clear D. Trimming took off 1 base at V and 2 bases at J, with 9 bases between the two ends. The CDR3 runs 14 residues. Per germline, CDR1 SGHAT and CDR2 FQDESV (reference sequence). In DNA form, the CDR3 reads TGTGCCAGCAGCTTAGTTGCAGAAGCCTACGAGCAGTACTTC. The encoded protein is CASSLVAEAYEQYF.

The CDR3 sequence: CASRNWTSGNNEQFF. Here the CDR3 DNA reads TGTGCCAGTAGGAACTGGACTAGCGGCAACAATGAGCAGTTCTTC. The chain has TRBV19 and TRBJ2-1; 10 positions match TRBD2. Germline V gene sequence: CDR1 LNHDA, CDR2 SQIVND (reference sequence). V dropped 6 bases and J dropped 5; count of bases not matched to a gene: 7. The CDR3 consists of 15 residues.

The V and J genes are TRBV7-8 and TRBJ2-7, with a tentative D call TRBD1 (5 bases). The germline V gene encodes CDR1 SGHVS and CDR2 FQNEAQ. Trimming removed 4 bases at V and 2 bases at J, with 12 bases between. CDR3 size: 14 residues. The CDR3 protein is CASSYGAGTYEQYF. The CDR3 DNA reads TGTGCCAGCAGCTATGGGGCCGGAACCTACGAGCAGTACTTC. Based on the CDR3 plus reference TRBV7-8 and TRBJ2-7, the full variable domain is GAGVSQSPRYKVAKRGQDVALRCDPISGHVSLFWYQQALGQGPEFLTYFQNEAQLDKSGLPSDRFFAERPEGSVSTLKIQRTQQEDSAVYLCASSYGAGTYEQYFGPGTRLTVT.

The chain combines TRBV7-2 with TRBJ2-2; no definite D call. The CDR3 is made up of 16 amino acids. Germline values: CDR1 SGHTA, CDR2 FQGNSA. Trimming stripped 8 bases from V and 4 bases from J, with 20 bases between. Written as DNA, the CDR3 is TGTGCCAGCCCCAATGGCGGCCAGCCTACCACCGGGGAGCTGTTTTTT. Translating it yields CASPNGGQPTTGELFF.

The CDR3 here is CASSVAIPASGNTIYF. CDR3 DNA sequence: TGTGCCAGCAGCGTAGCGATCCCAGCCTCTGGAAACACCATATATTTT. The rearrangement uses TRBV9 and TRBJ1-3, with D unclear. The length of the CDR3 is 16 residues. Germline CDR1 SGDLS, CDR2 YYNGEE. Between the trimmed V and J ends, which lost 0 bases and 0 bases, there was a span of 10 bases.

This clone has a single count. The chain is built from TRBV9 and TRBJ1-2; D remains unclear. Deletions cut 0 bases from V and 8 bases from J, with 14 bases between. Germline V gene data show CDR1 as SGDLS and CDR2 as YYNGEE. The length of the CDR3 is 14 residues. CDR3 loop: CASSVGGGTRGYTF. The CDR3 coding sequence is TGTGCCAGCAGCGTAGGGGGAGGCACCCGAGGCTACACCTTC.

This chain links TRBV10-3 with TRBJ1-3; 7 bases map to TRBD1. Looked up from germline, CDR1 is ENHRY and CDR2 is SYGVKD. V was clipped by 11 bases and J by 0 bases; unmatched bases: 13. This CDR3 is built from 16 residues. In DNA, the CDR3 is TGTGCCGTGTCCGGGACAGAGTCCTTCTCTGGAAACACCATATATTTT. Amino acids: CAVSGTESFSGNTIYF.

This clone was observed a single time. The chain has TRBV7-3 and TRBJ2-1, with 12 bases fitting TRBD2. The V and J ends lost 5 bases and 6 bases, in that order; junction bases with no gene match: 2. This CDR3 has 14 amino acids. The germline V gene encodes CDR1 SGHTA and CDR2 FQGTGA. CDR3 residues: CASSRTSGVNEQFF. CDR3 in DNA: TGTGCCAGCAGCAGGACTAGCGGGGTCAATGAGCAGTTCTTC.

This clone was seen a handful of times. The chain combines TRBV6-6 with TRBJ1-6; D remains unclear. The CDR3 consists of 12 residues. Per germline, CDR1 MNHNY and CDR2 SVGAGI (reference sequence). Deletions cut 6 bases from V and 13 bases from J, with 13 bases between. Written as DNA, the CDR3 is TGTGCCAGCAGCCCGCCGTCGAGGCCCCTCCACTTT. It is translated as CASSPPSRPLHF.